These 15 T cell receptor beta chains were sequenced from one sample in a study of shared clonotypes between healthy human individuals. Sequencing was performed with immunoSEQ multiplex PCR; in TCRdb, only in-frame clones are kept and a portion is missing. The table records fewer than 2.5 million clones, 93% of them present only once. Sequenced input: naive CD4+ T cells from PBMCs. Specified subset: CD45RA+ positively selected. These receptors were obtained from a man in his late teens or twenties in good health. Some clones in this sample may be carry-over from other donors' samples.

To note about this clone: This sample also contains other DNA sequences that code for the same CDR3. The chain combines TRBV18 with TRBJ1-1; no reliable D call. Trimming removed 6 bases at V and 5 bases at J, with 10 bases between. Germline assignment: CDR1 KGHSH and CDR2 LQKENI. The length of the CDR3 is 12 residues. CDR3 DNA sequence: TGTGCCAGCTCTCTCCTAAATACTGAAGCTTTCTTT. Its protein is CASSLLNTEAFF. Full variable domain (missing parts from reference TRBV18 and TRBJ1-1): NAGVMQNPRHLVRRRGQEARLRCSPMKGHSHVYWYRQLPEEGLKFMVYLQKENIIDESGMPKERFSAEFPKEGPSILRIQQVVRGDSAAYFCASSLLNTEAFFGQGTRLTVV.

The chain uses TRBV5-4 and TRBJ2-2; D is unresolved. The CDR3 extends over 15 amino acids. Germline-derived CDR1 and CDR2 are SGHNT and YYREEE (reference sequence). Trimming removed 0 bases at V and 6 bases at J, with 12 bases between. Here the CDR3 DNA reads TGTGCCAGCAGCTTGGGCCGAGCATCCCCCGGGGAGCTGTTTTTT. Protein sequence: CASSLGRASPGELFF.

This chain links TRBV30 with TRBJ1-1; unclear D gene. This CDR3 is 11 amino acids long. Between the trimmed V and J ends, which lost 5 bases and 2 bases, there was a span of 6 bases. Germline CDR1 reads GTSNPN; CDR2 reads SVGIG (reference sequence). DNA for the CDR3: TGTGCCTGGGGGCCAAACACTGAAGCTTTCTTT. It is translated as CAWGPNTEAFF.

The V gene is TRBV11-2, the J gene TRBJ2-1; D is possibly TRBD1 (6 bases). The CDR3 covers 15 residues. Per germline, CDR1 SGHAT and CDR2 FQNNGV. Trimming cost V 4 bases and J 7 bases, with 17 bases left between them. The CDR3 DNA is TGTGCCAGCAGCTCGTTGGGGGCAGTTGGGAATGAGCAGTTCTTC. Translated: CASSSLGAVGNEQFF. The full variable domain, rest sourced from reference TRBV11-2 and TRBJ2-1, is EAGVAQSPRYKIIEKRQSVAFWCNPISGHATLYWYQQILGQGPKLLIQFQNNGVVDDSQLPKDRFSAERLKGVDSTLKIQPAKLEDSAVYLCASSSLGAVGNEQFFGPGTRLTVL.

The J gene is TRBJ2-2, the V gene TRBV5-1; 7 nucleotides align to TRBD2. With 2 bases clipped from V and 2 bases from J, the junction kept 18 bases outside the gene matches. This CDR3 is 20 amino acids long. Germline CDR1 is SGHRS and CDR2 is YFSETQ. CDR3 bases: TGCGCCAGCAGCTTTTTCTGGCCTGGGGTGACTAGCCCAAACACCGGGGAGCTGTTTTTT. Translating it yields CASSFFWPGVTSPNTGELFF. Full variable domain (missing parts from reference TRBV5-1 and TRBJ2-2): KAGVTQTPRYLIKTRGQQVTLSCSPISGHRSVSWYQQTPGQGLQFLFEYFSETQRNKGNFPGRFSGRQFSNSRSEMNVSTLELGDSALYLCASSFFWPGVTSPNTGELFFGEGSRLTVL.

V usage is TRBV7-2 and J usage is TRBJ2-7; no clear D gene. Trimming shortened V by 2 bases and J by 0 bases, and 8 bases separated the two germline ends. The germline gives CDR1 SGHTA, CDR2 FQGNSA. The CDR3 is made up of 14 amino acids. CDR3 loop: CASSLLANSYEQYF. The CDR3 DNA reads TGTGCCAGCAGCTTACTCGCAAACTCCTACGAGCAGTACTTC. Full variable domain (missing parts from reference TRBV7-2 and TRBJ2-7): GAGVSQSPSNKVTEKGKDVELRCDPISGHTALYWYRQSLGQGLEFLIYFQGNSAPDKSGLPSDRFSAERTGGSVSTLTIQRTQQEDSAVYLCASSLLANSYEQYFGPGTRLTVT.

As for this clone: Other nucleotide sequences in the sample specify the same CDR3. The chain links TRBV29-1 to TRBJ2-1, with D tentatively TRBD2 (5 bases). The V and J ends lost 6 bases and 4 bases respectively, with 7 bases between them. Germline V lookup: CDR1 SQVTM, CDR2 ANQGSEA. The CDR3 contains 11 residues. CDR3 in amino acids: CSVRGYNEQFF. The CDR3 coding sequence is TGCAGCGTACGGGGTTACAATGAGCAGTTCTTC.

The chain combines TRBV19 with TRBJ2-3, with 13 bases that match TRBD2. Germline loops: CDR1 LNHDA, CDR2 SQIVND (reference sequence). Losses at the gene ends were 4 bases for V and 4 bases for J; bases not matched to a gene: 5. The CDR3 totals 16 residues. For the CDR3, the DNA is TGTGCCAGTAGTACCACTAGCGGGAGGGCCCCAGATACGCAGTATTTT. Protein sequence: CASSTTSGRAPDTQYF.

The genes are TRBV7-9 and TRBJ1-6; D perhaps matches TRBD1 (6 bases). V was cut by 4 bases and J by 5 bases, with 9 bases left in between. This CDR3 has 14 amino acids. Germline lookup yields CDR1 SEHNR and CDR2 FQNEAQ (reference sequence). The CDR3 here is CASSSKGDNSPLHF. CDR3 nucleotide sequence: TGTGCCAGCAGCTCAAAGGGGGATAATTCACCCCTCCACTTT.

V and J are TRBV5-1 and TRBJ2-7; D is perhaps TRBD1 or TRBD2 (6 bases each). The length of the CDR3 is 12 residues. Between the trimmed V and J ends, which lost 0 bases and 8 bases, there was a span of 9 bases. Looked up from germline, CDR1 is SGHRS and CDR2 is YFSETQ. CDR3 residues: CASSLEGGKQYF. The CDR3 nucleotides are TGCGCCAGCAGCTTGGAAGGGGGGAAGCAGTACTTC.

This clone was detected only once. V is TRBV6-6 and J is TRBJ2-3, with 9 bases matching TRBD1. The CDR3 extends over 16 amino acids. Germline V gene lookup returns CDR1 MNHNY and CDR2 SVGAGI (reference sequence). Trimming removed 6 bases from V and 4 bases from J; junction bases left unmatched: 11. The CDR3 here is CASRPPGQGGSDTQYF. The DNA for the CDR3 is TGTGCCAGCAGACCTCCGGGACAGGGAGGTTCAGATACGCAGTATTTT.

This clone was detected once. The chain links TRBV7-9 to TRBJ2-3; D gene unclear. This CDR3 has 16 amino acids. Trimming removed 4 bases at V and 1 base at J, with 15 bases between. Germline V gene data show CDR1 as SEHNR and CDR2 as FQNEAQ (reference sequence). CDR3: CASSSGPHKGTDTQYF. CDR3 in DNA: TGTGCCAGCAGCTCCGGACCCCATAAGGGCACAGATACGCAGTATTTT.

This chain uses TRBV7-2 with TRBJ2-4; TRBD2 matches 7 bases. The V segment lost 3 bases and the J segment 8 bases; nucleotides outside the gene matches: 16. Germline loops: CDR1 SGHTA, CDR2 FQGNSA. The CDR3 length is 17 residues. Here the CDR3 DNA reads TGTGCCAGCAGCTTCCTCTGGCCTGGGAGGGTGGGCCACATTCAGTACTTC. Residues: CASSFLWPGRVGHIQYF.

CDR3 DNA sequence: TGTGCCAGCAGTCGGCAGGGTTCTGGGGCCAACGTCCTGACTTTC. This codes for CASSRQGSGANVLTF. V usage is TRBV7-9 and J usage is TRBJ2-6, with D possibly being TRBD1 (5 bases). CDR1 and CDR2 (germline): SEHNR, FQNEAQ (reference sequence). The CDR3 is 15 residues long. V was trimmed by 6 bases and J by 1 base, leaving 10 bases between them.

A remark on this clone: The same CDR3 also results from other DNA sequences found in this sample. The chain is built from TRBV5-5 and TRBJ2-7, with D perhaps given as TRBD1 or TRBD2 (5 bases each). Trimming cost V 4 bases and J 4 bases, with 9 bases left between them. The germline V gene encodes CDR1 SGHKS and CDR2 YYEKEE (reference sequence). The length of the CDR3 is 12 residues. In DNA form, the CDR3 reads TGTGCCAGCAGCCTGGGGGAATACGAGCAGTACTTC. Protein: CASSLGEYEQYF.